This T cell receptor beta chain originates from a study of beta chain features in type 1 diabetes. Findings of the study overall: Small HLA sub-analyses could not settle whether HLA shapes TCRB rearrangement.

Trimming cost V 5 bases and J 1 base, with 13 bases left between them. The CDR3 contains 15 residues. Germline V lookup: CDR1 SGHRS, CDR2 YFSETQ. This clone was detected once. Its antigen is not known. Expressed TCRB transcripts were sequenced after all isolated RNA was converted to cDNA. Method: immunoSEQ multiplex PCR; TCRdb's copy keeps in-frame clones and lacks some. The repertoire has around 430,000 clones, roughly 30% of them found once; the top ten carry around 0.065%. This sequence was found in a man aged 18-30 years in good health. The sample consisted of naive CD4+ T cells from blood. This chain joins TRBV5-1 and TRBJ2-1, with a tentative D call TRBD1 (5 bases). The CDR3 here is CASSFRQGSYNEQFF. The CDR3 DNA is TGCGCCAGCAGTTTTCGGCAGGGTTCCTACAATGAGCAGTTCTTC.